The 26 T cell receptor beta chains listed next were all sequenced from one sample in a study of blood T cell repertoires in COVID-19. Profiled with immunoSEQ multiplex PCR; TCRdb holds only in-frame clones, not every one. This sample carries 75,000 or so clones, around 80% of them seen once, and the ten largest clones take approximately 6.2%. Source material: peripheral blood. The source of these receptors is a man aged 55 to 70 with active or convalescent COVID-19.

This clone appeared a few times. J is TRBJ2-5 and V is TRBV28, with 8 nucleotides matching TRBD2. Germline loops: CDR1 MDHEN, CDR2 SYDVKM. This CDR3 is built from 15 residues. With V trimmed by 6 bases and J by 5 bases, 11 bases remained unmatched. CDR3 residues: CASSSPSGGRETQYF. The DNA of the CDR3 is TGTGCCAGCAGCTCGCCCAGCGGGGGTCGGGAGACCCAGTACTTC.

The CDR3 here is CASSLGTLIHNSPLHF. The DNA of the CDR3 is TGTGCCAGCAGCTTAGGGACTTTAATCCACAATTCACCCCTCCACTTT. This chain links TRBV7-2 with TRBJ1-6, with D hard to call. CDR1 and CDR2 (germline): SGHTA, FQGNSA. This CDR3 is 16 amino acids long. Trimming removed 1 base from V and 7 bases from J, with 14 bases in between.

The V call is TRBV29-1, the J call TRBJ2-3, with D unresolved. The CDR3 extends over 12 amino acids. Trimming took 5 bases from V and 2 from J, leaving 8 bases between them. CDR1 is SQVTM, CDR2 ANQGSEA, per germline. As DNA, the CDR3 is TGCAGCGTTCTTGTGTTCACAGATACGCAGTATTTT. Its protein is CSVLVFTDTQYF.

This clone was picked up a small number of times. The chain has TRBV7-6 and TRBJ2-7; TRBD1 matches at 8 bases. The CDR3 has 16 amino acids. Germline values: CDR1 SGHVS, CDR2 FNYEAQ. V gave up 1 base and J gave up 5 bases; unmatched junction bases: 10. In nucleotides, the CDR3 is TGTGCCAGCAGCTTAGTACCCGACAGGGGAAGGGACGAGCAGTACTTC. This gives the protein CASSLVPDRGRDEQYF.

The genes are TRBV5-1 and TRBJ1-2; TRBD1 matches at 7 bases. V gave up 0 bases and J gave up 3 bases; unmatched junction bases: 2. This CDR3 comprises 14 residues. CDR1 and CDR2 from the germline V gene are SGHRS and YFSETQ. CDR3 in amino acids: CASSLVGTDYGYTF. The CDR3 coding sequence is TGCGCCAGCAGCTTGGTAGGGACAGACTATGGCTACACCTTC.

The chain joins TRBV6-2 or TRBV6-3 to TRBJ2-1; TRBD2 matches at 7 bases. Germline values: CDR1 MNHEY, CDR2 SVGEGT. Trimming took 2 bases from V and 5 from J; bases not matched to a gene: 15. This CDR3 spans 18 amino acids. CDR3 residues: CASSYQPPGAGDHNEQFF. For the CDR3, the DNA is TGTGCCAGCAGTTACCAACCCCCGGGTGCGGGAGATCACAATGAGCAGTTCTTC.

The chain is built from TRBV30 and TRBJ1-1; TRBD1 is a possible D gene (6 bases). V was trimmed by 6 bases and J by 1 base, leaving 15 bases between them. CDR3 size: 14 residues. Looked up from germline, CDR1 is GTSNPN and CDR2 is SVGIG (reference sequence). Written as DNA, the CDR3 is TGTGCCTGCCGGACAGCCGCCCGGAACACTGAAGCTTTCTTT. It encodes CACRTAARNTEAFF.

The chain combines TRBV9 with TRBJ2-2; 10 bases fit TRBD1. The germline V gene encodes CDR1 SGDLS and CDR2 YYNGEE. This CDR3 has 15 amino acids. V gave up 3 bases and J gave up 6 bases; unmatched junction bases: 5. This CDR3 is CASSAGQGLPGELFF. The CDR3 DNA reads as TGTGCCAGCAGCGCGGGACAGGGGTTGCCCGGGGAGCTGTTTTTT. Complete variable domain (other parts from reference TRBV9 and TRBJ2-2): DSGVTQTPKHLITATGQRVTLRCSPRSGDLSVYWYQQSLDQGLQFLIQYYNGEERAKGNILERFSAQQFPDLHSELNLSSLELGDSALYFCASSAGQGLPGELFFGEGSRLTVL.

The CDR3 loop is CASSSSGTLRGDEQFF. The CDR3 nucleotides read TGTGCCAGCAGTTCCTCCGGGACACTTAGAGGGGATGAGCAGTTCTTC. This chain connects TRBV6-2 or TRBV6-3 to TRBJ2-1, with TRBD1 as a possible D gene (6 bases). Germline V lookup: CDR1 MNHEY, CDR2 SVGEGT. The CDR3 contains 16 residues. The ends were cut back, 4 bases at V and 8 bases at J, with 21 bases in the middle.

The rearrangement joins TRBV2 to TRBJ1-1; perhaps TRBD1 as D (6 bases). This CDR3 is 16 amino acids long. CDR1 SNHLY and CDR2 FYNNEI come from the germline V gene. V was cut by 1 base and J by 3 bases, with 15 bases left in between. The CDR3 protein is CASSEVWQGIYTEAFF. The CDR3 bases are TGTGCCAGCAGTGAAGTATGGCAGGGGATTTACACTGAAGCTTTCTTT.

V and J are TRBV19 and TRBJ2-5; weak D call: TRBD2 (6 bases). CDR1 is LNHDA, CDR2 SQIVND, per germline (reference sequence). The V end lost 5 bases, the J end lost 5 bases, and 18 bases lay between the germline ends. CDR3 length: 15 amino acids. CDR3 bases: TGTGCCAGTAGTCCCAAGCGGGTTACGAGGGAGACCCAGTACTTC. Encoded protein: CASSPKRVTRETQYF.

V and J are TRBV24-1 and TRBJ2-1; 8 positions agree with TRBD2. With 3 bases clipped from V and 4 bases from J, the junction kept 7 bases outside the gene matches. Germline V gene data show CDR1 as KGHDR and CDR2 as SFDVKD. The CDR3 covers 16 residues. The CDR3 loop is CATSDAGTRAYNEQFF. CDR3 nucleotides: TGTGCCACCAGTGATGCCGGGACTAGGGCTTACAATGAGCAGTTCTTC.

This chain uses TRBV6-5 with TRBJ1-3; no firm D call. This CDR3 contains 16 residues. CDR1 is MNHEY and CDR2 is SVGAGI in the germline V gene. V shed 0 bases and J shed 0 bases, with 9 bases lying between them. CDR3 amino acids: CASSYSAVLSGNTIYF. As DNA, the CDR3 is TGTGCCAGCAGTTACTCGGCAGTCCTCTCTGGAAACACCATATATTTT.

This clone occurred a few times. The rearrangement joins TRBV7-6 to TRBJ1-5; possibly TRBD1 for D (5 bases). In germline, CDR1 is SGHVS, CDR2 FNYEAQ. Trimming pared 2 bases from V and 4 bases from J, leaving 9 bases between. The CDR3 totals 14 residues. Written as DNA, the CDR3 is TGTGCCAGCAGCTTACTGGGGGGTAATCAGCCCCAGCATTTT. Its translation: CASSLLGGNQPQHF.

The chain combines TRBV6-6 with TRBJ1-2, with a weak D call TRBD1 (6 bases). The CDR3 contains 14 residues. V was clipped by 0 bases and J by 5 bases, with 10 bases between them. Germline V gene sequence: CDR1 MNHNY, CDR2 SVGAGI (reference sequence). This chain's CDR3 is CASSYSGQGYGYTF. The CDR3 nucleotides are TGTGCCAGCAGTTACTCTGGGCAGGGGTATGGCTACACCTTC.

The CDR3 nucleotides read TGCGCCAGCAGCCAAGTGACACAGCCTGAAGCTTTCTTT. Translation gives CASSQVTQPEAFF. The rearrangement uses TRBV4-1 and TRBJ1-1; D unresolved. The CDR3 spans 13 residues. Germline CDR1 and CDR2: MGHRA and YSYEKL. V lost 1 base to trimming and J lost 6 bases, with 9 bases between them.

This chain connects TRBV3-1 (or the pseudogene TRBV3-2) to TRBJ2-1; 11 bases fit TRBD2. Trimming removed 4 bases from V and 5 bases from J; junction bases left unmatched: 4. Germline CDR1 LGHDT, CDR2 YNNKEL (reference sequence). CDR3 length equals 15 residues. The CDR3 sequence is CASSPLAGGDNEQFF. CDR3 sequence (DNA): TGTGCCAGCAGCCCTTTAGCGGGGGGGGACAATGAGCAGTTCTTC.

The J gene is TRBJ2-3, the V gene TRBV25-1, with TRBD2 matching over 7 bases. CDR3 length equals 15 residues. The V gene's germline CDR1 is MGHDK and CDR2 SYGVNS. Germline trimming cut 10 bases from V and 4 bases from J; bases unmatched to any gene: 14. CDR3 sequence: CANPAGRGYADTQYF. The CDR3 nucleotides read TGTGCCAACCCCGCCGGGCGGGGGTACGCAGATACGCAGTATTTT. The variable domain in full, completed from reference TRBV25-1 and TRBJ2-3, reads EADIYQTPRYLVIGTGKKITLECSQTMGHDKMYWYQQDPGMELHLIHYSYGVNSTEKGDLSSESTVSRIRTEHFPLTLESARPSHTSQYLCANPAGRGYADTQYFGPGTRLTVL.

J is TRBJ2-5 and V is TRBV7-8, with 14 bases fitting TRBD2. CDR3 length equals 17 residues. The germline V gene has CDR1 SGHVS and CDR2 FQNEAQ. V shed 7 bases and J 4 bases; nucleotides not matched to a gene: 11. CDR3 sequence reads: CASILRLAGGRSETQYF. DNA for the CDR3: TGTGCCAGCATCCTTAGACTAGCGGGGGGGCGATCAGAGACCCAGTACTTC.

The chain joins TRBV7-6 to TRBJ1-5, with D tentatively TRBD1 (6 bases). The germline V gene has CDR1 SGHVS and CDR2 FNYEAQ. V was pared by 5 bases and J by 0 bases, with 11 bases between. CDR3 length: 15 amino acids. The CDR3 here is CASSDDRTSNQPQHF. In DNA, the CDR3 is TGTGCCAGCAGCGATGACAGGACTAGCAATCAGCCCCAGCATTTT.

This clone was seen just once. The CDR3 DNA follows: TGTGCCAGCAGGCTGGGGACATCGAACACTGAAGCTTTCTTT. It translates to CASRLGTSNTEAFF. The chain links TRBV13 to TRBJ1-1, with a tentative D call TRBD1 (6 bases). Trimming left V 6 bases short and J 1 base short, with 12 bases between. The CDR3 extends over 14 amino acids. From germline, CDR1 is PRHDT and CDR2 FYEKMQ (reference sequence).

This clone was counted once. This chain joins TRBV19 and TRBJ1-4; the D gene is possibly TRBD1 (6 bases). The CDR3 runs to 15 residues. V lost 4 bases to trimming and J lost 7 bases, with 16 bases between them. Germline values: CDR1 LNHDA, CDR2 SQIVND (reference sequence). The CDR3 here is CASSTQATGGEKLFF. The CDR3 DNA reads as TGTGCCAGTAGTACCCAGGCGACAGGCGGTGAAAAACTGTTTTTT.

The J gene is TRBJ2-7, the V gene TRBV7-2, with TRBD1 as a possible D gene (7 bases). V lost 8 bases to trimming and J lost 3 bases, with 17 bases between them. Germline V gene data show CDR1 as SGHTA and CDR2 as FQGNSA. This CDR3 has 14 residues. The CDR3, as DNA: TGTGCCAGCGGCTCCCAGGGGGGATACTACGAGCAGTACTTC. It encodes CASGSQGGYYEQYF.

This clone occurred many times. The V and J genes are TRBV19 and TRBJ1-5; D not certain. The CDR3 runs 14 residues. The germline V gene encodes CDR1 LNHDA and CDR2 SQIVND (reference sequence). The V gene lost 9 bases and the J gene lost 2 bases, with 14 bases spanning the gap. Written as DNA, the CDR3 is TGTGCCAGCGAAGGAGGTGGAGGCAATCAGCCCCAGCATTTT. Translated: CASEGGGGNQPQHF.

The chain employs TRBV19 and TRBJ2-7, with D possibly matching TRBD1 (5 bases). CDR3 length: 14 amino acids. The V and J ends lost 2 bases and 4 bases respectively, with 12 bases between them. Per germline, CDR1 LNHDA and CDR2 SQIVND (reference sequence). This CDR3 reads CASSILGHKYEQYF. The CDR3 DNA reads TGTGCCAGTAGTATATTAGGACATAAGTACGAGCAGTACTTC.

This chain joins TRBV15 and TRBJ1-2; weak D call: TRBD1 (5 bases). V lost 5 bases and J 8 bases, leaving 18 bases between the germline ends. The germline gives CDR1 LNHNV, CDR2 YYDKDF (reference sequence). The length of the CDR3 is 14 residues. CDR3 region: CATSFHQQGGGYTF. The CDR3, as DNA: TGTGCCACCAGCTTTCATCAGCAGGGTGGGGGCTACACCTTC.